The rows below give T cell receptor beta chains drawn from one sample of a study of T cells after yellow fever vaccination. A single record per CDR3 protein comes from TCRdb applying MiXCR to the 5' RACE reads. The sample yields about 220,000 distinct CDR3 sequences, roughly 6.8% seen once. The sample consisted of CD4+ T cells sorted from PBMCs, taken on the day of the yellow fever booster vaccination. These receptors all stem from a man aged 25 to 45 who received the YFV17D yellow fever vaccine. Both conserved end residues are part of each CDR3. A D gene is named only where the DNA matches it firmly. Rows give clone size only sometimes, using once, few, many, or a class for an expanded clone.

many,TRBV20-1,13,.,TRBJ2-2,TGCAGTGCTATTTCCAGGGCCACCGGGGAGCTGTTTTTT,CSAISRATGELFF
.,TRBV15,16,.,TRBJ2-1,TGTGCCACCAGCAGAGATAATGACTTTTTCATGAATGAGCAGTTCTTC,CATSRDNDFFMNEQFF
.,TRBV28,14,TRBD2,TRBJ2-1,TGTGCCAGCAGTGCGCCTCTGTCGGGGGGTGAGCAGTTCTTC,CASSAPLSGGEQFF
many,TRBV7-2,14,.,TRBJ2-7,TGTGCCAGCAAAGGGGGCGGGAAAAACTACGAGCAGTACTTC,CASKGGGKNYEQYF
many,TRBV28,14,TRBD1,TRBJ1-5,TGTGCCAGCATTACGGGACAGGGATTTCAGCCCCAGCATTTT,CASITGQGFQPQHF
.,TRBV20-1,16,TRBD2,TRBJ2-6,TGCAGTGCTAGCCTAGCGGGGAGATCTGGGGCCAACGTCCTGACTTTC,CSASLAGRSGANVLTF
many,TRBV6-5,16,.,TRBJ2-4,TGTGCCAGCAGTTACTCCCGTCGGAATGCCAAAAACATTCAGTACTTC,CASSYSRRNAKNIQYF
many,TRBV3-1,16,.,TRBJ2-5,TGTGCCAGCAGCCAAGATCAATTCCCAGGGCTGAAGACCCAGTACTTC,CASSQDQFPGLKTQYF
.,TRBV7-8,17,.,TRBJ2-1,TGTGCCAGCAGCTTAGTTCCCCGCTCGGGTTCCTACAATGAGCAGTTCTTC,CASSLVPRSGSYNEQFF
.,TRBV20-1,17,TRBD2,TRBJ2-1,TGCAGTGCAAGGACTAGCGGGTCCAAATCGGGGCACAATGAGCAGTTCTTC,CSARTSGSKSGHNEQFF
.,TRBV6-5,12,.,TRBJ2-2,TGTGCCAGCAGTTTGGGGTCCGGGGAGCTGTTTTTT,CASSLGSGELFF
many,TRBV28,15,.,TRBJ2-1,TGTGCCAGCAGCCATACTAAGAGCTCCTACAATGAGCAGTTCTTC,CASSHTKSSYNEQFF
.,TRBV7-2,13,.,TRBJ1-2,TGTGCCAGCAGCCCGGACCAGCTCGGCGGCTACACCTTC,CASSPDQLGGYTF
once,TRBV4-2,14,.,TRBJ2-7,TGTGCCAGCAGCCACCCCCGCAAGCGGCGCGAGCGGCCCTTC,CASSHPRKRRERPF
many,TRBV20-1,11,.,TRBJ2-1,TGCAGTGCCCGAGGGAGGAATGAGCAGTTCTTC,CSARGRNEQFF
few,TRBV10-3,14,TRBD2,TRBJ2-1,TGTGCCATCAAGCGGGAGGGCTCCTACAATGAGCAGTTCTTC,CAIKREGSYNEQFF
.,TRBV30,14,.,TRBJ1-5,TGTGCCTGGACCCCCACGCTGGGGAATCAGCCCCAGCATTTT,CAWTPTLGNQPQHF
few,TRBV7-2,16,TRBD1,TRBJ2-1,TGTGCCAGCAGCGGAACAGGGGGCGCGAATGTTGGTGAGCAGTTCTTC,CASSGTGGANVGEQFF
.,TRBV11-2,17,.,TRBJ2-1,TGTGCCAGCAGCTCTCGAGGAGGGGGCGCCTCCTACAATGAGCAGTTCTTC,CASSSRGGGASYNEQFF
few,TRBV6-2/TRBV6-3,16,.,TRBJ2-1,TGTGCCAGCAACCCTGGTAGGGGCGGGACTTACAATGAGCAGTTCTTC,CASNPGRGGTYNEQFF
many,TRBV9,16,.,TRBJ2-5,TGTGCCAGCAGCCCTCTAGGGCAGCTTTCTGTGGAGACCCAGTACTTC,CASSPLGQLSVETQYF
.,TRBV29-1,13,TRBD2,TRBJ2-1,TGCAGCGTCCGCCCCGGGGGGGGGAATGAGCAGTTCTTC,CSVRPGGGNEQFF
.,TRBV21-1,17,.,TRBJ2-1,TGTGCCAGCAGCAAAGGAAGACTAGCGGGAGTTGCAGGTGAGCAGTTCTTC,CASSKGRLAGVAGEQFF
.,TRBV7-2,14,.,TRBJ1-4,TGTGCCAGCAGCCCACTCTCTGGGAATGAAAAACTGTTTTTT,CASSPLSGNEKLFF
many,TRBV19,17,.,TRBJ2-1,TGTGCCAGTAGTAGACTCTTGACCGGGACCCAGCAAAATGAGCAGTTCTTC,CASSRLLTGTQQNEQFF
few,TRBV10-1,12,.,TRBJ2-7,TGCGCCAGCAGTGGGGACCAACCCGAGCAGTACTTC,CASSGDQPEQYF
many,TRBV12-3/TRBV12-4,12,.,TRBJ1-1,TGTGCCAGCACGCGGTTGAACACTGAAGCTTTCTTT,CASTRLNTEAFF
few,TRBV20-1,11,TRBD2,TRBJ2-3,TGCAGTGCTGAGCGACTAGCCGCGCAGTATTTT,CSAERLAAQYF
few,TRBV5-1,14,.,TRBJ2-7,TGCGCCAGCAGCCTAGGACTGGAGCCCTACGAGCAGTACTTC,CASSLGLEPYEQYF
.,TRBV20-1,15,.,TRBJ2-1,TGCAGTGCTTACCGCCTTTTGGGGGGTTACAATGAGCAGTTCTTC,CSAYRLLGGYNEQFF
.,TRBV20-1,14,TRBD2,TRBJ2-1,TGCAGTGCTTTTCTAGCGGGAGTGTTCGATGAGCAGTTCTTC,CSAFLAGVFDEQFF
few,TRBV15,15,.,TRBJ1-4,TGTGCCACCTCCGGGAATCCGGCCAGGGATGAAAAACTGTTTTTT,CATSGNPARDEKLFF
.,TRBV7-2,13,.,TRBJ2-4,TGTGCCAGCAGCCCGCACCGGGGGAACATTCAGTACTTC,CASSPHRGNIQYF
many,TRBV5-1,13,TRBD2,TRBJ2-7,TGCGCCAGCAGCCCTAGCGGAACCTACGAGCAGTACTTC,CASSPSGTYEQYF
.,TRBV20-1,17,TRBD2,TRBJ2-7,TGCAGTGCTAGAGATTCCCGTGCTAGCGGGAGCAGCTACGAGCAGTACTTC,CSARDSRASGSSYEQYF
.,TRBV6-2/TRBV6-3,17,.,TRBJ2-2,TGTGCCAGCAGTTACTCCCAGGCAGGGGAGGCCACCGGGGAGCTGTTTTTT,CASSYSQAGEATGELFF
many,TRBV7-2,13,TRBD1,TRBJ2-3,TGTGCCAGCAGCTTAGACAGGGGAGATACGCAGTATTTT,CASSLDRGDTQYF
many,TRBV7-2,14,TRBD2,TRBJ2-1,TGTGCCAGCTGTAGAATAGCGGGAGGGGGTGAGCAGTTCTTC,CASCRIAGGGEQFF
few,TRBV20-1,17,TRBD2,TRBJ2-5,TGCAGTGTTTTGCCGGGACTAGCGGGAGAGATCCAAGAGACCCAGTACTTC,CSVLPGLAGEIQETQYF
few,TRBV20-1,14,TRBD2,TRBJ2-3,TGCAGTGGACCCGGACTAGCGGGGAGTTATACGCAGTATTTT,CSGPGLAGSYTQYF
many,TRBV20-1,14,TRBD2,TRBJ2-1,TGCAGTGCTGCCGGACTAGTGGTGCGTGATGAGCAGTTCTTC,CSAAGLVVRDEQFF
.,TRBV5-5,14,.,TRBJ2-4,TGTGCCAGCAGCTTGGGTCGGGTTAAAAACATTCAGTACTTC,CASSLGRVKNIQYF
few,TRBV15,14,TRBD1,TRBJ2-2,TGTGCCACCAGTTGGACAGGGTTGACCGGGGAGCTGTTTTTT,CATSWTGLTGELFF
few,TRBV28,18,TRBD2,TRBJ2-1,TGTGCCAGCAGTAGTCTCGGCGGGACTAGCGGCACTTACAATGAGCAGTTCTTC,CASSSLGGTSGTYNEQFF
.,TRBV7-2,14,TRBD2,TRBJ2-5,TGTGCCAGCAGCCGTAGCGGGATCCACGAGACCCAGTACTTC,CASSRSGIHETQYF
.,TRBV5-1,24,TRBD2,TRBJ2-1,TGCGCCAGCAGCTTGGTGGACACGCTGGACCCCGGGACTAGCGGGAGGCCCCCCTACAATGAGCAGTTCTTC,CASSLVDTLDPGTSGRPPYNEQFF
few,TRBV18,14,TRBD1,TRBJ1-1,TGTGCCAGCTCACCACAGGGACAGGGGGTTGAAGCTTTCTTT,CASSPQGQGVEAFF
few,TRBV12-3/TRBV12-4,16,.,TRBJ2-4,TGTGCCAGCAGTTTAGGAGGACTCACGTCCGCAACCATTCAGTACTTC,CASSLGGLTSATIQYF
.,TRBV5-1,14,.,TRBJ1-1,TGCGCCAGCAGCTTGAGCGATTTGAACACTGAAGCTTTCTTT,CASSLSDLNTEAFF
few,TRBV4-3,15,.,TRBJ2-1,TGCGCCAGCAGCCAAGTAAGTGCGGGGTTCGGTGAGCAGTTCTTC,CASSQVSAGFGEQFF
many,TRBV29-1,13,.,TRBJ2-3,TGCAGCGTTGAAATCCAGGGCACAGATACGCAGTATTTT,CSVEIQGTDTQYF
few,TRBV20-1,11,.,TRBJ2-3,TGCAGTGCTGCTTCAATAGATACGCAGTATTTT,CSAASIDTQYF
few,TRBV23-1,20,TRBD2,TRBJ2-2,TGCGCCAGCAGTCAATGCCCTCTAGCGGGAGGGCCTCGGTGCACCGGGGAGCTGTTTTTT,CASSQCPLAGGPRCTGELFF
.,TRBV12-3/TRBV12-4,15,.,TRBJ2-1,TGTGCCAGCAGCCCCCGGGACTTTCCCTACAATGAGCAGTTCTTC,CASSPRDFPYNEQFF
few,TRBV5-1,15,.,TRBJ2-5,TGCGCCAGCAGCTTGGAAGGGCAGAAAGGGGAGACCCAGTACTTC,CASSLEGQKGETQYF
many,TRBV12-3/TRBV12-4,15,.,TRBJ2-1,TGTGCCAGCAGTTTAAGTCAGGGGTGGCCCAATGAGCAGTTCTTC,CASSLSQGWPNEQFF
.,TRBV5-6,14,.,TRBJ1-1,TGTGCCAGCAGCTTGGTAGTGGGAGGCACTGAAGCTTTCTTT,CASSLVVGGTEAFF
.,TRBV4-3,15,TRBD2,TRBJ2-5,TGCGCCAGCAGCAGACTAGCGGGAGAGGTCGAGACCCAGTACTTC,CASSRLAGEVETQYF
.,TRBV7-2,15,TRBD2,TRBJ2-1,TGTGCCAGCAGCTTACAGCTAGCGGGAGCCAATGAGCAGTTCTTC,CASSLQLAGANEQFF